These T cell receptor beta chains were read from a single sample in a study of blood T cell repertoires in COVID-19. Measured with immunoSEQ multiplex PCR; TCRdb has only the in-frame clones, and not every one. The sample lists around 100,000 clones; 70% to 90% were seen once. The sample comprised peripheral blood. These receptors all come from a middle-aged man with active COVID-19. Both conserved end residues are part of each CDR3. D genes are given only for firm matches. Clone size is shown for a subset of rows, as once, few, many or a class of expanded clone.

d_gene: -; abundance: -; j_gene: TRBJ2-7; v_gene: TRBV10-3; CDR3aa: CAIGRVDRTYEQYF; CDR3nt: TGTGCCATCGGGCGGGTTGACCGAACCTACGAGCAGTACTTC
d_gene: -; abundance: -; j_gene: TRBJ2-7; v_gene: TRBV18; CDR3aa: CASSPLPDYEQYF; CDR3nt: TGTGCCAGCTCACCTCTACCTGACTACGAGCAGTACTTC
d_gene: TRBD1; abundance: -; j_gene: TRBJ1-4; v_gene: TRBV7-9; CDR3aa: CASSPTRPGQKVRGLFF; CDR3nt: TGTGCCAGCAGCCCGACGAGACCGGGACAGAAGGTTCGGGGGCTGTTTTTT
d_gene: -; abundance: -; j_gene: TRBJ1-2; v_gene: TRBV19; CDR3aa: CASSIESNYGYTF; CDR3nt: TGTGCCAGTAGTATTGAGAGCAACTATGGCTACACCTTC
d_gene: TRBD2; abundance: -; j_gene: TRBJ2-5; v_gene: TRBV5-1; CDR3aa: CASSLEGGLVKETQYF; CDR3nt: TGCGCCAGCAGCTTGGAAGGGGGACTAGTGAAAGAGACCCAGTACTTC
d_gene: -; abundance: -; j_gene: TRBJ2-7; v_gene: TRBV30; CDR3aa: CAWSRGSGREQYF; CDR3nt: TGTGCCTGGAGTCGGGGGTCGGGTAGGGAGCAGTACTTC
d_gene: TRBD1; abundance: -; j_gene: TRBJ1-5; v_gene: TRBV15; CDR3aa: CATSNTDRASQPQHF; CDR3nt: TGTGCCACCAGCAATACGGACAGGGCGAGCCAGCCCCAGCATTTT
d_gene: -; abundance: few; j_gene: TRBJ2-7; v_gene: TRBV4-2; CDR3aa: CASSQEGIGFGEGYEQYF; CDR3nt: TGTGCCAGCAGCCAAGAAGGTATCGGTTTCGGGGAAGGCTACGAGCAGTACTTC
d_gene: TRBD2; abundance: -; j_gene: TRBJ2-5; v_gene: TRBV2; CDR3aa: CASSTLAAKQETQYF; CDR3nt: TGTGCCAGCAGTACCCTAGCGGCCAAACAAGAGACCCAGTACTTC
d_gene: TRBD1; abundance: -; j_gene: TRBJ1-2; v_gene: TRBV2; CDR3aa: CALNGGQGSTLANYGYTF; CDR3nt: TGTGCGCTAAACGGGGGACAGGGTTCGACGCTAGCTAACTATGGCTACACCTTC
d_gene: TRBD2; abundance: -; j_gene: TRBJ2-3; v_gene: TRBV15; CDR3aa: CATSSKLAGGTDTQYF; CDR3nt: TGTGCCACCAGCAGTAAACTAGCGGGGGGAACAGATACGCAGTATTTT
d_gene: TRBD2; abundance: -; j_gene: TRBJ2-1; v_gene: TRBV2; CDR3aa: CASSDRLAGGNEQFF; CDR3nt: TGTGCCAGCAGTGACCGACTAGCGGGGGGGAATGAGCAGTTCTTC
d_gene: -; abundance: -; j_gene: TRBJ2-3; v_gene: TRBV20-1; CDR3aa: CSASPPPSRGLGPWKQYF; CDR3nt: TGCAGTGCTAGTCCCCCCCCGTCCAGGGGATTGGGCCCTTGGAAGCAGTATTTT
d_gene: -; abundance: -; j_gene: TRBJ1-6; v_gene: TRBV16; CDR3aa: CASSQSTGKGSPLHF; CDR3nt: TGTGCCAGCAGCCAATCCACAGGGAAGGGTTCACCCCTCCACTTT
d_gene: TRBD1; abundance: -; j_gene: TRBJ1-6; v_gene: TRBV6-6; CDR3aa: CASSSQGAWGNSPLHF; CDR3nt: TGTGCCAGCAGTTCCCAGGGGGCCTGGGGTAATTCACCCCTCCACTTT
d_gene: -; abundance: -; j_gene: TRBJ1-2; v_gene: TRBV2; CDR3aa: CASKRWAGYGYTF; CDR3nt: TGTGCCAGCAAGCGATGGGCGGGGTATGGCTACACCTTC
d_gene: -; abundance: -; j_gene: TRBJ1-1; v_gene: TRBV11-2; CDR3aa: CASSLGGGRVGAEAFF; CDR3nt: TGTGCCAGCAGCTTAGGGGGCGGAAGGGTAGGCGCTGAAGCTTTCTTT
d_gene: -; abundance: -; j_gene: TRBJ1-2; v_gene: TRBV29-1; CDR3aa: CSPDGYTF; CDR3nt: TGCAGCCCAGATGGCTACACCTTC
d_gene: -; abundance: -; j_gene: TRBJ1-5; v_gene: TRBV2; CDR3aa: CASSLSQGRGQPQHF; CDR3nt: TGTGCCAGCAGCTTATCACAGGGAAGGGGTCAGCCCCAGCATTTT
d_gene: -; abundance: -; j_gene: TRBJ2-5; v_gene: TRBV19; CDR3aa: CASSPGAVETQYF; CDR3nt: TGTGCCAGTAGCCCAGGGGCGGTTGAGACCCAGTACTTC
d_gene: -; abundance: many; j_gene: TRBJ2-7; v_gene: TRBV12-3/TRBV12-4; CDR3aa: CASSQEGGEQYF; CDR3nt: TGTGCCAGCAGTCAGGAAGGGGGCGAGCAGTACTTC
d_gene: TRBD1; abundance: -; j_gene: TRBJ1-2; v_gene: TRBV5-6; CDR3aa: CASSLPGTGNVYTF; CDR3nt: TGTGCCAGCAGCCTTCCCGGGACAGGGAACGTCTACACCTTC
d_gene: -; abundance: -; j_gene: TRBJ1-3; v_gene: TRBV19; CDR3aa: CASRGLDSGNTIYF; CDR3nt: TGTGCCAGTAGGGGCCTTGACTCTGGAAACACCATATATTTT
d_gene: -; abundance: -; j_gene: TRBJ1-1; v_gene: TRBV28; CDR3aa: CASSSGGAEAFF; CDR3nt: TGTGCCAGCAGTTCGGGGGGGGCTGAAGCTTTCTTT
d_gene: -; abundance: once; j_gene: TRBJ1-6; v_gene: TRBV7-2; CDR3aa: CASSSREPPYSPLHF; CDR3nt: TGTGCCAGCAGTTCCCGGGAGCCCCCCTATTCACCCCTCCACTTT
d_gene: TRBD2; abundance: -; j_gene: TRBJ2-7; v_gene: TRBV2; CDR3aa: CASESGLAGYEQYF; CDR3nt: TGTGCCAGCGAATCTGGACTAGCGGGCTACGAGCAGTACTTC
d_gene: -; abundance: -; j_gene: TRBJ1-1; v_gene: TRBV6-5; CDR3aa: CASSYSRGGANTEAFF; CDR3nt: TGTGCCAGCAGTTACTCGCGGGGGGGGGCGAACACTGAAGCTTTCTTT
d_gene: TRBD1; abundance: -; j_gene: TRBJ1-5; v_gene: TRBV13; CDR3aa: CASSKGQAHQPQHF; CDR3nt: TGTGCCAGCAGCAAAGGACAGGCACATCAGCCCCAGCATTTT
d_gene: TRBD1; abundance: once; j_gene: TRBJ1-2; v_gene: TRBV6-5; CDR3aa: CASSYGTGSNYGYTF; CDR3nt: TGTGCCAGCAGTTACGGGACAGGGTCTAACTATGGCTACACCTTC
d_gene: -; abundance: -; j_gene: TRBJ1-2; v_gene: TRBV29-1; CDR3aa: CSARDDVLSGGYTF; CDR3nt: TGCAGCGCCCGGGATGACGTACTGTCTGGTGGCTACACCTTC
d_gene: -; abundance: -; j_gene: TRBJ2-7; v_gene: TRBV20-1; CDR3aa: CSASGGLSSYEQYF; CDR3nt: TGCAGTGCTAGTGGGGGCCTGAGCTCCTACGAGCAGTACTTC
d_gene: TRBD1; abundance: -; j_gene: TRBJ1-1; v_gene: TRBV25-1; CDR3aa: CASSPPWGQLNTEAFF; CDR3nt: TGTGCCAGCAGTCCCCCGTGGGGACAGTTGAACACTGAAGCTTTCTTT
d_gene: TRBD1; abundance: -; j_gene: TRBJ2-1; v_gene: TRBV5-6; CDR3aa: CASSLLDRPYNEQFF; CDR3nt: TGTGCCAGCAGCTTGTTGGACAGGCCCTACAATGAGCAGTTCTTC
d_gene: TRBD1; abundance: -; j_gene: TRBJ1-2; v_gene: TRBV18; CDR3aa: CASSRTGDGYTF; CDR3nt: TGTGCCAGCTCACGAACAGGGGACGGCTACACCTTC
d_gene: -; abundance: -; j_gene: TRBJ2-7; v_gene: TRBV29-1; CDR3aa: CSVAGGTGEQYF; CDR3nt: TGCAGCGTTGCTGGGGGGACGGGCGAGCAGTACTTC
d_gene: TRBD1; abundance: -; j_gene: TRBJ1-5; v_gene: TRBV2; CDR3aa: CASSPQQGISNQPQHF; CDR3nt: TGTGCCAGCAGTCCTCAACAGGGGATTAGCAATCAGCCCCAGCATTTT
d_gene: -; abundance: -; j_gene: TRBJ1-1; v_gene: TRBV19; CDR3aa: CASSRRDGNEAFF; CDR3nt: TGTGCCAGCAGTAGGCGGGACGGCAATGAAGCTTTCTTT
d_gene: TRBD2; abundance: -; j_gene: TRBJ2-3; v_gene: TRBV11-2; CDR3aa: CASSLGRGVTDTQYF; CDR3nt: TGTGCCAGCAGCTTAGGGCGGGGGGTCACAGATACGCAGTATTTT
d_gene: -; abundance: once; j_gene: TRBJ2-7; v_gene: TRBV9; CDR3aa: CASSSTRSIRLEQYF; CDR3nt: TGTGCCAGCAGCTCGACTCGCAGCATTCGACTCGAGCAGTACTTC
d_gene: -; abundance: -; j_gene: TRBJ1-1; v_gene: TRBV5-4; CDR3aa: CASSTTNRDTEAFF; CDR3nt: TGTGCCAGCAGCACCACTAACAGGGACACTGAAGCTTTCTTT
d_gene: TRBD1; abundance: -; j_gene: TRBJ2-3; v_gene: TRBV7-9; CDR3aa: CASSKRDSSSTDTQYF; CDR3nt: TGTGCCAGCAGCAAGAGGGACAGTTCTAGCACAGATACGCAGTATTTT
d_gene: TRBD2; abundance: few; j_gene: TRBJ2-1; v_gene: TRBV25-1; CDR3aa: CASSPSGGSYNEQFF; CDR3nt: TGTGCCAGCAGCCCCAGCGGGGGAAGCTACAATGAGCAGTTCTTC
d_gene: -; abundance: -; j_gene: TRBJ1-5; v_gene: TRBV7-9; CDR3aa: CASSVTGNNQPQHF; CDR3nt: TGTGCCAGCAGCGTAACAGGGAACAATCAGCCCCAGCATTTT
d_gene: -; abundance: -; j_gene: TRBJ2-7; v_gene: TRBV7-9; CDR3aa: CASSPANEQYF; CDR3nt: TGTGCCAGCAGCCCTGCTAACGAGCAGTACTTC
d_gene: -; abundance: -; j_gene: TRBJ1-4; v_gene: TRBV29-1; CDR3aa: CSGSNGGIEKLFF; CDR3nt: TGCAGCGGCTCAAACGGGGGGATTGAAAAACTGTTTTTT
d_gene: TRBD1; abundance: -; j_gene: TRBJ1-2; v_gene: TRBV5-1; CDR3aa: CASSTGTDYGYTF; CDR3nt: TGCGCCAGCTCAACCGGGACAGACTATGGCTACACCTTC
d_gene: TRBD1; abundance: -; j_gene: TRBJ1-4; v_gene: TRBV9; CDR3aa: CASSSGTGVEKLFF; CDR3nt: TGTGCCAGCAGCTCTGGGACAGGGGTTGAAAAACTGTTTTTT
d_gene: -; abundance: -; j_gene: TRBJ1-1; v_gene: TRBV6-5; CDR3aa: CASSYAQVQGTEAFF; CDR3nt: TGTGCCAGCAGTTACGCTCAGGTCCAGGGTACTGAAGCTTTCTTT
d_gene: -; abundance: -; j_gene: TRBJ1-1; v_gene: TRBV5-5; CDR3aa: CASSAVPNTEAFF; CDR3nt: TGTGCCAGCAGCGCGGTCCCGAACACTGAAGCTTTCTTT
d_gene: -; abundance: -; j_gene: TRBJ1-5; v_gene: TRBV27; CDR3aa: CASSPGTGGNQPQHF; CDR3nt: TGTGCCAGCAGTCCCGGGACTGGGGGCAATCAGCCCCAGCATTTT
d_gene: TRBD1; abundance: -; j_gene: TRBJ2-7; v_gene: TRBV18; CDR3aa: CASSPPGQSGEQYF; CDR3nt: TGTGCCAGCTCACCTCCGGGACAGAGCGGTGAGCAGTACTTC
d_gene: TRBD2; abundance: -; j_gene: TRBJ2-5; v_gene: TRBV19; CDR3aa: CASSIGQRGQETQYF; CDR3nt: TGTGCCAGTAGTATAGGTCAGCGGGGACAAGAGACCCAGTACTTC
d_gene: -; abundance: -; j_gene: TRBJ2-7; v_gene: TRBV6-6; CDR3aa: CASSYSVSSYEQYF; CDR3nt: TGTGCCAGCAGTTACTCGGTGAGCTCCTACGAGCAGTACTTC
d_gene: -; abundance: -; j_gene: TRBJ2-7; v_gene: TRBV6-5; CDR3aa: CASSYSFGYEQYF; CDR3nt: TGTGCCAGCAGTTACTCGTTCGGTTACGAGCAGTACTTC
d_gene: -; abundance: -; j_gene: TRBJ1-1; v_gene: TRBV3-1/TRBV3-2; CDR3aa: CASSQGREGKAFF; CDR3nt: TGTGCCAGCAGCCAAGGGAGGGAGGGCAAAGCTTTCTTT
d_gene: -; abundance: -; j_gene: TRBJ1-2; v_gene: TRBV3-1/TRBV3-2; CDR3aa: CASSMGSRNYGYTF; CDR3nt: TGTGCCAGCAGCATGGGGAGTAGGAACTATGGCTACACCTTC
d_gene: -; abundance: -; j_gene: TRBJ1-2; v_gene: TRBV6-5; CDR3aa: CASLSPGLPDYGYTF; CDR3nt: TGTGCCAGCCTATCCCCAGGGCTCCCTGACTATGGCTACACCTTC